This T cell receptor (beta chain) derives from a study of tumor-infiltrating lymphocytes in oesophageal squamous cell carcinoma. TCRdb reprocessed the PCR reads with MiXCR, giving one entry per CDR3 protein. The repertoire consists of approximately 18,000 distinct CDR3 sequences, with around 43% occurring once and the leading ten covering about 6.8%. Input material: blood. The TCR was taken from a male donor with esophageal squamous cell carcinoma.

CDR3 sequence reads: CASSSTGVSEKLFF. CDR3 bases: TGTGCCAGCAGCTCCACAGGGGTTTCTGAAAAACTGTTTTTT. This chain connects TRBV7-2 to TRBJ1-4; 7 bases are a match to TRBD1. The CDR3 is 14 amino acids. The germline V gene encodes CDR1 SGHTA and CDR2 FQGNSA. V shed 4 bases and J 7 bases; nucleotides not matched to a gene: 6.